This entry lists 4 T cell receptor beta chains sequenced from one sample in a study of immune evolution from preneoplasia to lung adenocarcinoma. The table came from immunoSEQ multiplex PCR; TCRdb's copy has only in-frame clones and leaves some out. Found here are 25,000 to 30,000 clones, roughly 70% of them singletons; the top ten hold 4.5% to 7%. The source material was FFPE invasive lung adenocarcinoma tissue. Receptors were obtained from a person in their sixties or seventies with invasive lung adenocarcinoma. Some clones in this sample may be carry-over from other donors' samples.

The chain couples TRBV29-1 to TRBJ2-2; 7 nucleotides agree with TRBD2. The CDR3 totals 12 residues. The junction had 2 bases not matched to a gene; V was cut back by 4 bases and J by 6 bases. The germline V gene encodes CDR1 SQVTM and CDR2 ANQGSEA. This CDR3 is CSVVAGAGELFF. Written as DNA, the CDR3 is TGCAGCGTTGTGGCGGGGGCCGGGGAGCTGTTTTTT.

About this clone itself: The same CDR3 can be traced to other DNA sequences in this sample. The chain uses TRBV28 and TRBJ2-7, with D perhaps TRBD1 (5 bases). The CDR3 totals 14 residues. CDR1 and CDR2 from the germline V gene are MDHEN and SYDVKM. V shed 6 bases and J shed 7 bases, with 19 bases lying between them. CDR3 coding DNA: TGTGCCAGCAGGGCCGGAACAGGCAATCGGGAGCAGTACTTC. This gives the protein CASRAGTGNREQYF. Full variable domain (missing parts from reference TRBV28 and TRBJ2-7): DVKVTQSSRYLVKRTGEKVFLECVQDMDHENMFWYRQDPGLGLRLIYFSYDVKMKEKGDIPEGYSVSREKKERFSLILESASTNQTSMYLCASRAGTGNREQYFGPGTRLTVT.

This clone was observed once. The rearrangement joins TRBV28 to TRBJ2-7, with TRBD1 identical over 7 bases. The length of the CDR3 is 14 residues. Germline values: CDR1 MDHEN, CDR2 SYDVKM. The junction had 8 bases not matched to a gene; V was cut back by 5 bases and J by 4 bases. The CDR3 loop reads CASSLPGQPYEQYF. The CDR3 DNA reads TGTGCCAGCAGTCTCCCGGGACAGCCGTACGAGCAGTACTTC. The variable domain in full, completed from reference TRBV28 and TRBJ2-7, reads DVKVTQSSRYLVKRTGEKVFLECVQDMDHENMFWYRQDPGLGLRLIYFSYDVKMKEKGDIPEGYSVSREKKERFSLILESASTNQTSMYLCASSLPGQPYEQYFGPGTRLTVT.

The chain couples TRBV4-2 to TRBJ2-5, with a possible D match to TRBD2 (5 bases). CDR1 LGHNA and CDR2 YNFKEQ come from the germline V gene. This CDR3 has 13 amino acids. The V end lost 3 bases, the J end lost 0 bases, and 5 bases lay between the germline ends. CDR3 region: CASSQTNQETQYF. The CDR3 DNA sequence: TGTGCCAGCAGCCAGACTAACCAAGAGACCCAGTACTTC.